This entry features one TCR beta chain sequence. The antigen is not known. Libraries were prepared by immunoSEQ multiplex PCR; TCRdb keeps only in-frame clonotypes and omits some of them. The sample holds 22,000 or so clones, 74% seen once. Memory T cells were CD45RO+, naive were CD45RA+, sorted by FACS. These data belong to a study of regulatory dendritic cells for organ transplantation. Study results and limitations: Memory CD8+ clonal expansion seemed more limited with regulatory than mature dendritic cells. Naive T cells showed high diversity, memory cells less, memory CD8+ least.

V gave up 0 bases and J gave up 6 bases; unmatched junction bases: 3. The CDR3 contains 15 residues. Looked up from germline, CDR1 is SGHNT and CDR2 is YENEEA. This chain links TRBV11-3 with TRBJ2-1, with 9 bases fitting TRBD2. The sequenced sample consisted of memory CD4+ T cells from blood. As for subset: CD45RO+ memory T cells. This TCR came from a human donor in good health. CDR3 in DNA: TGTGCCAGCAGCTTAGATAGCGGGGGCCGCAATGAGCAGTTCTTC. Translated, it gives CASSLDSGGRNEQFF.